This TCR beta chain originates from a study of blood T cell repertoires in COVID-19 (dated by TCRdb to 2020 to 2021). In the study overall: Samples from collaborators originated in the United States, Italy and Spain and spanned both the acute and convalescent phases of COVID-19. Deeply sampled blood TCRbeta repertoires from subjects exposed to, actively infected with, or recovered from COVID-19 were included in the dataset. The prospective study material was composed of cDNA or gDNA derived from T cells, B-cell-depleted T cells, or PBMCs. Samples came from the ongoing ImmuneRACE study (first 160 participants) plus 1,254 subjects from 6 global collaborators. Nearly every sample came with metadata listing a de-identified subject ID, COVID-19 status, age in years and sex. The repertoires were made available in a free public database intended to serve as a resource for research on the immune response to SARS-CoV-2. Where HLA class I and class II types were available, the types were taken from metadata supplied by the sample provider, not from assay-based typing.

TCRbeta CDR3 regions were amplified from genomic DNA by means of the immunoSEQ Assay, a bias-controlled multiplex PCR. The paper's data handling went like this. The number of nucleated cells in each sample was estimated from the amplification of reference gene primers within the assay. To quantify the absolute abundance of each unique TCRbeta CDR3 rearrangement, sequence reads were collapsed and filtered. For each sample, productive Simpson clonality was calculated as the square root of Simpson's diversity index across productive rearrangements. Here the immuneACCESS table is served through TCRdb, limited to in-frame sequences with V and J called. Missing clones are a known gap in these copies; in checked studies unresolved V genes cover under half, and the rest lacks a known reason. V, J and clone size reflect that table, while D and trimming were determined from the DNA. The table for this sample lists 220,000 or so clones; 82% of them were counted only once. About 3.9% of the sample rests with the top ten.

This clone appeared a few times. It has no known antigen specificity. No per-base quality is available; no much larger clone lies one base away. Whole blood was collected in K2EDTA tubes by collaborating institutions according to the institutions' own protocols. For TCRbeta analysis, collaborator samples were shipped as frozen whole blood, as isolated PBMCs, or as DNA extracted from either sample type. What the research found in general, with its limitations: The quantity of clinical and demographic metadata differed by source and by participant and was supplied without curation.

From its cysteine to its phenylalanine, the CDR3 spans 14 amino acids. Left in the record is the CDR3 DNA by itself, 42 bases read in frame from the first base. The V end loses 4 bases and the J end loses 2 bases, and a stretch of 10 bases separates them. From a lookup of the germline V gene, CDR1 and CDR2 are KGHDR and SFDVKD. Sequences were obtained from peripheral blood. The chain is assembled from TRBV24-1 and TRBJ1-1, with the D gene call left open. The clonotype originates from a woman aged 80 or over with acute or convalescent COVID-19. The CDR3 region reads CATSDTTVNTEAFF. The DNA sequence is as follows: TGTGCCACCAGTGACACAACAGTAAACACTGAAGCTTTCTTT.